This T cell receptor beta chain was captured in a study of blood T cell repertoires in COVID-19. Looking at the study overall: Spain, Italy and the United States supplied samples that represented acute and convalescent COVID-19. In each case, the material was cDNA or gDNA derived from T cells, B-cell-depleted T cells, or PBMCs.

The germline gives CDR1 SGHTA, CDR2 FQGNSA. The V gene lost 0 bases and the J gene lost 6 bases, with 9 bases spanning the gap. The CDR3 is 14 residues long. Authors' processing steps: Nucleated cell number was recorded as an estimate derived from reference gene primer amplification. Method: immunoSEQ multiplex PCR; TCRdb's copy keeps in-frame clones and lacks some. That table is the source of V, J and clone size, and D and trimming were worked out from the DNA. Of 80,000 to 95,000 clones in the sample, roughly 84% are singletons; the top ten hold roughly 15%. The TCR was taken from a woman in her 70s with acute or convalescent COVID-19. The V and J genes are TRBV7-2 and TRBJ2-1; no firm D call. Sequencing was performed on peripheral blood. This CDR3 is CASSLASLRNEQFF. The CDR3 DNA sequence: TGTGCCAGCAGCTTAGCGTCATTGCGCAATGAGCAGTTCTTC.